The rows below give T cell receptor beta chains drawn from one sample of a study of spatial heterogeneity in lung cancer. TCRdb reanalysed the 5' RACE reads using MiXCR and keeps one entry per CDR3 protein. The sample lists 16,000 or so distinct CDR3 sequences, about 6.8% occurring once. The source material was lung tumor tissue, sampled at surgery. The receptors were gathered from a female donor with early-stage non-small cell lung cancer. Both conserved end residues are part of each CDR3. Each record gives: V gene, CDR3 protein.

v_gene: TRBV12-3/TRBV12-4; CDR3aa: CASSARQGWDTEAFF
v_gene: TRBV6-6; CDR3aa: CASSQTGGSYGYTF
v_gene: TRBV2; CDR3aa: CASSPGTSGGPETQYF
v_gene: TRBV5-1; CDR3aa: CASSSDSRWPGKTEQYF
v_gene: TRBV20-1; CDR3aa: CSARAGLRQGLGYGYTF
v_gene: TRBV6-6; CDR3aa: CASSYSIDATEAFF
v_gene: TRBV20-1; CDR3aa: CSASGGQGYEQHF
v_gene: TRBV29-1; CDR3aa: CSVGPGPNYGYTF
v_gene: TRBV12-3/TRBV12-4; CDR3aa: CASSLSGGEKLFF
v_gene: TRBV12-3/TRBV12-4; CDR3aa: CASSLLRGVRDTQYF
v_gene: TRBV5-4; CDR3aa: CASSRKTSGGVDTQYF
v_gene: TRBV28; CDR3aa: CASSIGLAGAYDSYEQYF
v_gene: TRBV9; CDR3aa: CASSVAPSGGLGRETQYF
v_gene: TRBV9; CDR3aa: CASSVGTPGGEKLFF
v_gene: TRBV7-2; CDR3aa: CASSLFGASSGNTIYF
v_gene: TRBV7-9; CDR3aa: CASSFGTGDGYTF
v_gene: TRBV20-1; CDR3aa: CSAETGGADEKLSF
v_gene: TRBV6-2/TRBV6-3; CDR3aa: CASLPGHSTDTQYF
v_gene: TRBV11-2; CDR3aa: CASSLSGGGFEQFF
v_gene: TRBV19; CDR3aa: CATIAGGRPDTDTQYF
v_gene: TRBV12-3/TRBV12-4; CDR3aa: CASSPRQGEWNTEAFF
v_gene: TRBV6-5; CDR3aa: CASSYSEGSGNTIYF
v_gene: TRBV18; CDR3aa: CASSHPLRRGGTDTQYF
v_gene: TRBV10-3; CDR3aa: CAIGTSPRDNEQFF
v_gene: TRBV29-1; CDR3aa: CSVAGGGLDTQYF
v_gene: TRBV20-1; CDR3aa: CSASPVQNTGELFF
v_gene: TRBV21-1; CDR3aa: CASGGEAFF
v_gene: TRBV30; CDR3aa: CASPSATGELFF
v_gene: TRBV28; CDR3aa: CASSLLGGQPQHF
v_gene: TRBV6-1; CDR3aa: CASSALTSGGPYNEQFF
v_gene: TRBV6-5; CDR3aa: CASVETNTGELFF
v_gene: TRBV3-1; CDR3aa: CASSPDRATEAFF
v_gene: TRBV7-9; CDR3aa: CASSPSRVGQETQYF
v_gene: TRBV7-3; CDR3aa: CASSPGIVSLNTEAFF
v_gene: TRBV2; CDR3aa: CASSGQRYGYTF
v_gene: TRBV28; CDR3aa: CASSLWFIARGSSLDTQYF
v_gene: TRBV20-1; CDR3aa: CSARDGRPNTEAFF
v_gene: TRBV7-8; CDR3aa: CASSLAGGYNSPLHF
v_gene: TRBV24-1; CDR3aa: CATSDPKTGAEQFF
v_gene: TRBV18; CDR3aa: CASSPPSSGSGNTIYF
v_gene: TRBV20-1; CDR3aa: CSAASGFDNSPLHF
v_gene: TRBV10-3; CDR3aa: CAIKGEADYNEQFF
v_gene: TRBV7-9; CDR3aa: CASTPAGVAYEQYF
v_gene: TRBV9; CDR3aa: CASSVASRGNTEAFF
v_gene: TRBV7-9; CDR3aa: CASSLTQGTGETQYF